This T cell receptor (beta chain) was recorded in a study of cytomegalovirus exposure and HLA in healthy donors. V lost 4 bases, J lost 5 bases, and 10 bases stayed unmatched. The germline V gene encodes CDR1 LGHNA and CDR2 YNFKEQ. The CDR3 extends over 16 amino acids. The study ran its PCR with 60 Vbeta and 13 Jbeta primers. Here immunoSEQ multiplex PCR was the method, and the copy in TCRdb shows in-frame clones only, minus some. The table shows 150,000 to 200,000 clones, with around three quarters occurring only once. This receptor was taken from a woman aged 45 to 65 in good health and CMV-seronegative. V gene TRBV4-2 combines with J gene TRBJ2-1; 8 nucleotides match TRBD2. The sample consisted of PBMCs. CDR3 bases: TGTGCCAGCAGCCCACCGCTAGCGGGCAAAAACAATGAGCAGTTCTTC. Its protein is CASSPPLAGKNNEQFF.